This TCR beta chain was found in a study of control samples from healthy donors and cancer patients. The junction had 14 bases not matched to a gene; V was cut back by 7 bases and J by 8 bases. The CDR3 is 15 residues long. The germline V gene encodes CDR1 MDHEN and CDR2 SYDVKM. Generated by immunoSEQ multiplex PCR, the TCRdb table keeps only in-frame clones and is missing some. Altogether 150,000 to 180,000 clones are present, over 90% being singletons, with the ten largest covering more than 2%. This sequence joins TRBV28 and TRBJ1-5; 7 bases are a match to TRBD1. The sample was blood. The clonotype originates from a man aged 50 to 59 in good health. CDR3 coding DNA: TGTGCCAGCACACTGAGTGGGGCAGGGGGGGAGCCCCAGCATTTT. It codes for CASTLSGAGGEPQHF.